The sequence of this T cell receptor beta chain was determined in a study of CD4 T cells in relation to SARS-CoV-2 and coronaviruses. Looking at the study overall: ViraFEST: roughly 10-day antigen culture of PBMCs, then TCR beta CDR3 sequencing.

Here immunoSEQ multiplex PCR was the method, and the copy in TCRdb shows in-frame clones only, minus some. The sample holds under 25,000 clones, around 80% seen once. CDR3 length: 16 amino acids. Germline values: CDR1 SGHRS, CDR2 YFSETQ. V lost 4 bases, J lost 5 bases, and 21 bases lay in between. This clone was found a few times. Antigen specificity is unknown. CD4+ T cells from unexposed donors were obtained before the COVID-19 pandemic (2011-2018). After about 10 days of culture, CD4+ T cells were isolated. Cells permitting, SARS-CoV-2 S/N and four cold-coronavirus spikes were tested on unexposed-donor CD4+ T cells. Each well had approximately 2.1 million PBMCs in approximately 5.1% human AB serum with IL-2.

This TCR derives from a human donor in good health. The genes are TRBV5-1 and TRBJ1-2, with unresolved D. Sequencing was carried out using CD4+ T cells from PBMCs, cultured in vitro. The CDR3 region is CASSPVEARRLYGYTF. In DNA, the CDR3 is TGCGCCAGCAGCCCGGTGGAGGCCAGGCGACTATATGGCTACACCTTC.